What follows are 9 T cell receptor beta chains derived from one specimen sequenced in a study of T cell responses to AZD1222 COVID-19 vaccine. Sequencing used immunoSEQ multiplex PCR; TCRdb keeps in-frame clones, though not all of them. The table has 150,000 to 200,000 clones, 80% to 90% seen once. The specimen was peripheral blood, collected 28 days after the second dose of the MenACWY control vaccine. The receptor source for this set is an adult who received the MenACWY meningococcal vaccine as a control.

V and J are TRBV19 and TRBJ2-6, with D unresolved. Deletions cut 7 bases from V and 4 bases from J, with 14 bases between. The CDR3 sequence is 15 residues long. CDR1 is LNHDA, CDR2 SQIVND, per germline (reference sequence). In DNA, the CDR3 is TGTGCCAGTACAAAGACCCGTGTGGGGGCCAACGTCCTGACTTTC. It encodes CASTKTRVGANVLTF. Using reference TRBV19 and TRBJ2-6 for the parts outside the CDR3, the full variable domain is DGGITQSPKYLFRKEGQNVTLSCEQNLNHDAMYWYRQDPGQGLRLIYYSQIVNDFQKGDIAEGYSVSREKKESFPLTVTSAQKNPTAFYLCASTKTRVGANVLTFGAGSRLTVL.

This rearrangement joins TRBV19 to TRBJ2-7, with TRBD2 matching 13 bases. The junction had 4 bases not matched to a gene; V was cut back by 4 bases and J by 1 base. The germline CDR1 and CDR2 sequences are LNHDA and SQIVND (reference sequence). The CDR3 totals 16 residues. Here the CDR3 reads CASSTRTSGGSYEQYF. CDR3 nucleotides: TGTGCCAGTAGTACACGGACTAGCGGGGGATCCTACGAGCAGTACTTC.

The chain couples TRBV5-6 to TRBJ2-3, with 9 positions matching TRBD2. The ends lost 3 bases at V and 0 bases at J; junction bases unmatched: 8. The CDR3 runs 17 residues. Germline V lookup: CDR1 SGHDT, CDR2 YYEEEE. The CDR3 is CASSSLTSGSSTDTQYF. CDR3 nucleotides: TGTGCCAGCAGCTCACTGACTAGCGGTTCTAGCACAGATACGCAGTATTTT.

V is TRBV25-1 and J is TRBJ2-1; TRBD2 might be the D (5 bases). Trimming took 4 bases from V and 4 from J, leaving 20 bases between them. Germline CDR1 reads MGHDK; CDR2 reads SYGVNS. The CDR3 totals 17 residues. CDR3 sequence: CASSALSFGGLYNEQFF. For the CDR3, the DNA is TGTGCCAGCAGTGCATTATCGTTCGGAGGACTTTACAATGAGCAGTTCTTC. The full variable domain, completed using reference TRBV25-1 and TRBJ2-1, is EADIYQTPRYLVIGTGKKITLECSQTMGHDKMYWYQQDPGMELHLIHYSYGVNSTEKGDLSSESTVSRIRTEHFPLTLESARPSHTSQYLCASSALSFGGLYNEQFFGPGTRLTVL.

This clone appeared a single time. The gene calls are TRBV19 and TRBJ2-4; D remains ambiguous. The CDR3 has 16 residues. Germline-derived CDR1 and CDR2 are LNHDA and SQIVND (reference sequence). Trimming took off 6 bases at V and 0 bases at J, with 15 bases between the two ends. CDR3 sequence (DNA): TGTGCCAGTAGCCTTCCCGATTTCGGAGCCAAAAACATTCAGTACTTC. Its translation is CASSLPDFGAKNIQYF.

The chain is built from TRBV30 and TRBJ2-1; D unresolved. V was clipped by 3 bases and J by 3 bases, with 18 bases between them. Germline lookup yields CDR1 GTSNPN and CDR2 SVGIG (reference sequence). This CDR3 spans 16 amino acids. The CDR3: CAWSRSWPSDYNEQFF. For the CDR3, the DNA is TGTGCCTGGAGCCGCAGTTGGCCCTCCGACTACAATGAGCAGTTCTTC.

The rearrangement uses TRBV30 and TRBJ1-4, with a weak D call TRBD1 (6 bases). This CDR3 region has 12 residues. The germline CDR1 and CDR2 sequences are GTSNPN and SVGIG (reference sequence). The V end was cut by 3 bases, the J end by 7 bases, with 9 bases between. The DNA of the CDR3 is TGTGCCTGGAGACAGGGAGGTGAAAAACTGTTTTTT. This encodes CAWRQGGEKLFF.

This chain links TRBV27 with TRBJ1-6; D unresolved. The CDR3 runs 15 residues. V lost 8 bases and J 2 bases, leaving 13 bases between the germline ends. The germline V gene encodes CDR1 MNHEY and CDR2 SMNVEV (reference sequence). The CDR3 loop is CASPPRSTYNSPLHF. The CDR3 DNA reads TGTGCCAGCCCCCCCAGGAGCACCTATAATTCACCCCTCCACTTT.

This clone has a single count. The rearrangement joins TRBV28 to TRBJ1-3, with D maybe TRBD1 (5 bases). The CDR3 has 14 residues. Germline V gene data show CDR1 as MDHEN and CDR2 as SYDVKM. Trimming pared 5 bases from V and 2 bases from J, leaving 10 bases between. The CDR3 loop reads CASSLGVPGNTIYF. The CDR3 DNA reads as TGTGCCAGCAGTCTAGGGGTACCTGGAAACACCATATATTTT.